The T cell receptor (beta chain) described here comes from a study of PD-L1 blockade in urothelial cancer. About the research overall: Twenty-five of 29 patients were males with bladder-origin urothelial cancer. Researchers found blood samples held a median of 141,255 T cells.

Trimming shortened V by 5 bases and J by 8 bases, and 13 bases separated the two germline ends. CDR1 and CDR2 (germline): SQVTM, ANQGSEA. The CDR3 consists of 12 residues. Time point defined: pretreatment peripheral blood. Produced via immunoSEQ multiplex PCR; TCRdb's table is partial and in-frame only. The sample has about 56,000 clones; approximately 85% are singletons. The sample in question was PBMCs, obtained around atezolizumab (anti-PD-L1) treatment. This TCR was recovered from a man aged 65-85 years with urothelial cancer. This chain links TRBV29-1 with TRBJ2-1; D unresolved. The CDR3: CSVSTNTDEQFF. In DNA form, the CDR3 reads TGCAGCGTTAGTACCAACACAGATGAGCAGTTCTTC.